This T cell receptor beta chain originates from a study of blood T cell repertoires in COVID-19. CDR1 and CDR2 from the germline V gene are ENHRY and SYGVKD. The CDR3 covers 14 residues. V lost 6 bases to trimming and J lost 4 bases, with 12 bases between them. Using immunoSEQ multiplex PCR, the repertoire was profiled, and TCRdb retains in-frame clones only, with some absent. The sample holds more than 300,000 clones, about 89% seen once. Sequencing input: PBMCs or T cells enriched from blood (not recorded which). The rearrangement links TRBV10-3 to TRBJ1-4, with a tentative D call TRBD1 (6 bases). The receptor comes from a woman between 35 and 50 years old who had been exposed to COVID-19. CDR3 nucleotides: TGTGCCATCAGAGGCGGACAGATTAATGAAAAACTGTTTTTT. As protein: CAIRGGQINEKLFF.